These 28 T cell receptor beta chains were all obtained from the same sample, sequenced in a study of cytomegalovirus exposure and HLA in healthy donors. The PCR employed 60 Vbeta primers together with 13 Jbeta primers. The repertoire was sequenced with immunoSEQ multiplex PCR; TCRdb's copy has only in-frame clones and lacks some. Of around 160,000 clones in the sample, 77% were seen once. Sequencing was carried out using PBMCs. The receptors come from a woman between 35 and 50 years old in good health and CMV-seropositive.

This clone was seen once. V usage is TRBV19 and J usage is TRBJ1-3; the match to TRBD1 covers 9 bases. This CDR3 comprises 17 residues. V was pared by 7 bases and J by 0 bases, with 10 bases of the junction left unmatched. CDR1 LNHDA and CDR2 SQIVND come from the germline V gene (reference sequence). The CDR3 loop reads CASTNRGPTFSGNTIYF. The DNA for the CDR3 is TGTGCCAGTACGAACAGGGGGCCCACCTTCTCTGGAAACACCATATATTTT.

The chain carries TRBV6-1 and TRBJ2-5, with TRBD1 matching over 10 bases. The J call may be mistaken, given a closer DNA end match to TRBJ2-7. The V gene's germline CDR1 is MNHNS and CDR2 SASEGT. The CDR3 runs 15 residues. The CDR3, as DNA: TGTGCCAGCAGGCAAACGGACAGGGGGGCCTACGAGCAGTACTTC. It yields the protein CASRQTDRGAYEQYF.

DNA for the CDR3: TGTGCCAGCAGCTCCTGGACAGGGGGATCACCCCTCCACTTT. Protein sequence: CASSSWTGGSPLHF. V and J are TRBV7-2 and TRBJ1-6, with 10 bases identical to TRBD1. Germline V lookup: CDR1 SGHTA, CDR2 FQGNSA. This CDR3 is built from 14 residues. V gave up 4 bases and J gave up 10 bases; unmatched junction bases: 4.

This clone occurred once. The genes are TRBV4-3 and TRBJ1-2; tentatively, D is TRBD1 (6 bases). The CDR3 runs to 15 residues. Trimming cost V 0 bases and J 2 bases, with 10 bases left between them. Germline assignment: CDR1 LGHNA and CDR2 YSLEER. The CDR3 DNA reads TGCGCCAGCAGCCAAGATCCTACAGGGAACTATGGCTACACCTTC. It translates to CASSQDPTGNYGYTF.

The rearrangement joins TRBV29-1 to TRBJ2-5, with TRBD2 matching over 9 bases. Germline CDR1 is SQVTM and CDR2 is ANQGSEA. CDR3 length equals 17 residues. V trimming: 6 bases; J trimming: 4 bases; junction bases outside the gene matches: 18. The CDR3 DNA reads TGCAGCGTCGTCAAACTAGCGGGTTTAACCGAGCGAGAGACCCAGTACTTC. The encoded protein is CSVVKLAGLTERETQYF.

The rearrangement links TRBV7-9 to TRBJ2-5, with 7 bases identical to TRBD1. Germline CDR1 reads SEHNR; CDR2 reads FQNEAQ (reference sequence). The CDR3 covers 14 residues. The V and J ends lost 1 base and 5 bases, in that order; junction bases with no gene match: 4. CDR3 bases: TGTGCCAGCAGCTTAGGGCAGGGGGTGGAGACCCAGTACTTC. Amino acid sequence: CASSLGQGVETQYF.

Only one count was recorded for this clone. CDR3 coding DNA: TGTGCCAGCAGCAAAACGAGAGGGGGCTTGACTCAGTACTTC. Translated: CASSKTRGGLTQYF. V is TRBV14 and J is TRBJ2-5; TRBD1 aligns across 7 bases. The CDR3 is 14 amino acids. V dropped 5 bases and J dropped 11; count of bases not matched to a gene: 14. The V gene's germline CDR1 is SGHDN and CDR2 FVKESK.

The gene calls are TRBV4-2 and TRBJ2-5; 14 positions agree with TRBD2. CDR1 is LGHNA, CDR2 YNFKEQ, per germline. The V and J ends lost 4 bases and 3 bases, in that order; junction bases with no gene match: 10. CDR3 length: 18 amino acids. The CDR3 DNA reads TGTGCCAGCAGCCCCGGTGGACTAGCGGGAGGATGGAAAGAGACCCAGTACTTC. As protein: CASSPGGLAGGWKETQYF.

V gene TRBV30 combines with J gene TRBJ1-2; a weak D match, TRBD1 (5 bases). Trimming cost V 0 bases and J 6 bases, with 20 bases left between them. CDR3 length: 16 amino acids. The germline gives CDR1 GTSNPN, CDR2 SVGIG (reference sequence). CDR3 nucleotides: TGTGCCTGGAGTGTACATCAGGCCCACAGGTTGAATGGCTACACCTTC. As protein: CAWSVHQAHRLNGYTF.

The rearrangement links TRBV12-5 to TRBJ2-2, with 7 bases aligning to TRBD2. CDR1 and CDR2 from the germline V gene are LGHNT and FRNRAP. This CDR3 spans 18 amino acids. V was pared by 0 bases and J by 1 base, with 8 bases of the junction left unmatched. The CDR3 DNA reads as TGTGCTAGTGGTTTGGTACTAGGACCGGGAGGGAACACCGGGGAGCTGTTTTTT. Amino acid sequence: CASGLVLGPGGNTGELFF.

This chain connects TRBV4-3 to TRBJ2-3; possibly TRBD1 for D (7 bases). Per germline, CDR1 LGHNA and CDR2 YSLEER. Between the trimmed V and J ends, which lost 4 bases and 0 bases, there was a span of 20 bases. The CDR3 is 18 residues long. The DNA of the CDR3 is TGCGCCAGCAGCCCCAGTGGAGGGGGCGACTCTAGCACAGATACGCAGTATTTT. Amino acids: CASSPSGGGDSSTDTQYF.

The rearrangement joins TRBV5-5 to TRBJ2-1; 13 positions match TRBD2. Germline V lookup: CDR1 SGHKS, CDR2 YYEKEE (reference sequence). CDR3 length: 17 amino acids. The J segment lost 3 bases and the V segment lost 4 bases, leaving 7 bases of the junction unmatched. Here the CDR3 reads CASSIPGLAGSYNEQFF. DNA for the CDR3: TGTGCCAGCAGCATTCCGGGACTAGCGGGGAGCTACAATGAGCAGTTCTTC. Using reference TRBV5-5 and TRBJ2-1 for the parts outside the CDR3, the full variable domain is DAGVTQSPTHLIKTRGQQVTLRCSPISGHKSVSWYQQVLGQGPQFIFQYYEKEERGRGNFPDRFSARQFPNYSSELNVNALLLGDSALYLCASSIPGLAGSYNEQFFGPGTRLTVL.

This clone was found a few times. The chain combines TRBV30 with TRBJ2-7; possible D gene TRBD2, 6 bases. The CDR3 totals 14 residues. Germline CDR1 GTSNPN, CDR2 SVGIG (reference sequence). Deletions cut 3 bases from V and 3 bases from J, with 15 bases between. The CDR3 spells CAWRRLGGNYEQYF. DNA of the CDR3: TGTGCCTGGAGGAGACTAGGAGGGAACTACGAGCAGTACTTC.

This clone was observed a few times. The V and J genes are TRBV27 and TRBJ2-7; TRBD1 might be the D (5 bases). Per the germline V gene, CDR1 is MNHEY and CDR2 is SMNVEV (reference sequence). The CDR3 is 13 residues long. Trimming took off 5 bases at V and 0 bases at J, with 8 bases between the two ends. The CDR3 spells CASSHRLSYEQYF. The CDR3 bases are TGTGCCAGCAGTCACAGGCTCTCCTACGAGCAGTACTTC.

The chain recombines TRBV4-3 with TRBJ2-7, with D maybe TRBD1 (5 bases). The CDR3 spans 15 residues. From germline, CDR1 is LGHNA and CDR2 YSLEER. Trimming cost V 4 bases and J 4 bases, with 17 bases left between them. The chain's CDR3 is CASSRFRQGEYEQYF. The CDR3 DNA follows: TGCGCCAGCAGCCGATTTCGGCAGGGCGAGTACGAGCAGTACTTC.

This clone was seen a handful of times. The chain links TRBV10-1 to TRBJ2-5; 10 nucleotides agree with TRBD2. Germline assignment: CDR1 WNHNN and CDR2 SYGVQD (reference sequence). The CDR3 has 19 residues. Losses at the gene ends were 0 bases for V and 4 bases for J; bases not matched to a gene: 14. In DNA, the CDR3 is TGCGCCAGCAGTGAGTCGGCTCTGGGTCTAGCGGGAGTTGTAGAGACCCAGTACTTC. As protein: CASSESALGLAGVVETQYF.

The chain employs TRBV15 and TRBJ2-5; TRBD2 aligns across 11 bases. The V gene's germline CDR1 is LNHNV and CDR2 YYDKDF (reference sequence). There are 16 residues in the CDR3. V lost 4 bases to trimming and J lost 3 bases; unmatched junction nucleotides: 7. The CDR3 loop is CATSTVFSGGEETQYF. For the CDR3, the DNA is TGTGCCACCAGCACTGTTTTTAGCGGGGGGGAAGAGACCCAGTACTTC.

This rearrangement joins TRBV5-1 to TRBJ2-1; 9 positions agree with TRBD2. V lost 1 base, J lost 9 bases, and 11 bases stayed unmatched. The CDR3 extends over 16 amino acids. CDR1 is SGHRS and CDR2 is YFSETQ in the germline V gene. The CDR3 DNA sequence: TGCGCCAGCAGCTTGTCGCTAGCGGGCGGGGGGGCTGAGCAGTTCTTC. Amino acids: CASSLSLAGGGAEQFF. Complete variable domain (other parts from reference TRBV5-1 and TRBJ2-1): KAGVTQTPRYLIKTRGQQVTLSCSPISGHRSVSWYQQTPGQGLQFLFEYFSETQRNKGNFPGRFSGRQFSNSRSEMNVSTLELGDSALYLCASSLSLAGGGAEQFFGPGTRLTVL.

This chain uses TRBV28 with TRBJ2-1; TRBD1 might be the D (6 bases). CDR1 and CDR2 from the germline V gene are MDHEN and SYDVKM. V was pared by 4 bases and J by 3 bases, with 13 bases between. The CDR3 runs to 15 residues. This CDR3 is CASSSTGTNYNEQFF. In nucleotides, the CDR3 is TGTGCCAGCAGTTCCACCGGGACAAACTACAATGAGCAGTTCTTC.

This clone was seen a single time. CDR3 residues: CATSREGGTYEQYF. CDR3 sequence (DNA): TGTGCCACCAGCAGAGAGGGGGGGACCTACGAGCAGTACTTC. This chain connects TRBV15 to TRBJ2-7; 7 nucleotides align to TRBD2. There are 14 residues in the CDR3. The germline V gene has CDR1 LNHNV and CDR2 YYDKDF (reference sequence). With 0 bases clipped from V and 2 bases from J, the junction kept 1 base outside the gene matches.

The chain employs TRBV2 and TRBJ1-2, with 10 positions matching TRBD1. This CDR3 comprises 14 residues. Germline V gene lookup returns CDR1 SNHLY and CDR2 FYNNEI. Trimming cost V 3 bases and J 3 bases; bases outside gene matches: 1. CDR3 amino acids: CASSEDRGYYGYTF. Written as DNA, the CDR3 is TGTGCCAGCAGTGAGGACAGGGGGTACTATGGCTACACCTTC. The variable domain in full, with the rest retrieved from reference TRBV2 and TRBJ1-2, is EPEVTQTPSHQVTQMGQEVILRCVPISNHLYFYWYRQILGQKVEFLVSFYNNEISEKSEIFDDQFSVERPDGSNFTLKIRSTKLEDSAMYFCASSEDRGYYGYTFGSGTRLTVV.

The chain is built from TRBV7-2 and TRBJ1-2; the D is unclear. CDR3 length equals 13 residues. The germline CDR1 and CDR2 sequences are SGHTA and FQGNSA. Trimming stripped 3 bases from V and 2 bases from J, with 7 bases between. The CDR3 region is CASSFGRNYGYTF. DNA for the CDR3: TGTGCCAGCAGCTTTGGCAGAAACTATGGCTACACCTTC.

This clone was seen only a few times. The chain employs TRBV7-9 and TRBJ1-5; possible D gene TRBD1, 5 bases. Per germline, CDR1 SEHNR and CDR2 FQNEAQ (reference sequence). V lost 0 bases, J lost 6 bases, and 6 bases lay in between. The CDR3 has 13 residues. CDR3 sequence: CASSLADSQPQHF. The CDR3, as DNA: TGTGCCAGCAGCTTAGCTGACAGTCAGCCCCAGCATTTT.

The chain is built from TRBV19 and TRBJ1-1; no clear D. The V and J ends lost 0 bases and 5 bases respectively, with 7 bases between them. The CDR3 sequence is 13 residues long. Germline CDR1 LNHDA, CDR2 SQIVND (reference sequence). CDR3 in DNA: TGTGCCAGTAGTATAGATCGGTGGACTGAAGCTTTCTTT. It yields the protein CASSIDRWTEAFF.

The rearrangement links TRBV7-2 to TRBJ1-2; D is ambiguous. Germline loops: CDR1 SGHTA, CDR2 FQGNSA. V gave up 1 base and J gave up 8 bases, with 14 bases separating them. The CDR3 contains 14 residues. Here the CDR3 DNA reads TGTGCCAGCAGCTTAGAGGCCCGTTCGGGAGGCTACACCTTC. This translates into CASSLEARSGGYTF. The variable domain in full, completed from reference TRBV7-2 and TRBJ1-2, reads GAGVSQSPSNKVTEKGKDVELRCDPISGHTALYWYRQSLGQGLEFLIYFQGNSAPDKSGLPSDRFSAERTGGSVSTLTIQRTQQEDSAVYLCASSLEARSGGYTFGSGTRLTVV.

V is TRBV9 and J is TRBJ2-2; D is uncertain. The V end was cut by 0 bases, the J end by 7 bases, with 10 bases between. The germline gives CDR1 SGDLS, CDR2 YYNGEE. The CDR3 is made up of 14 amino acids. In DNA form, the CDR3 reads TGTGCCAGCAGCGTAGTAGCACAAAACGGGGAGCTGTTTTTT. Translating gives CASSVVAQNGELFF. The variable domain in full, with the rest retrieved from reference TRBV9 and TRBJ2-2, is DSGVTQTPKHLITATGQRVTLRCSPRSGDLSVYWYQQSLDQGLQFLIQYYNGEERAKGNILERFSAQQFPDLHSELNLSSLELGDSALYFCASSVVAQNGELFFGEGSRLTVL.

The J gene is TRBJ2-7, the V gene TRBV28; TRBD1 matches 7 bases. V lost 4 bases and J lost 5; bases outside the gene matches: 11. CDR3 length equals 15 residues. The germline V gene has CDR1 MDHEN and CDR2 SYDVKM. CDR3: CASSSSDRVLDEQYF. Written as DNA, the CDR3 is TGTGCCAGCAGTTCGTCCGACAGGGTCCTGGACGAGCAGTACTTC.

The chain has TRBV16 and TRBJ1-2, with D tentatively TRBD1 (5 bases). The CDR3 length is 15 residues. Germline V gene sequence: CDR1 KGHSY, CDR2 FQNENV. Trimming shortened V by 2 bases and J by 2 bases, and 12 bases separated the two germline ends. CDR3 sequence reads: CASSQRATGNYGYTF. The CDR3 bases are TGTGCCAGCAGCCAAAGAGCAACAGGAAACTATGGCTACACCTTC.